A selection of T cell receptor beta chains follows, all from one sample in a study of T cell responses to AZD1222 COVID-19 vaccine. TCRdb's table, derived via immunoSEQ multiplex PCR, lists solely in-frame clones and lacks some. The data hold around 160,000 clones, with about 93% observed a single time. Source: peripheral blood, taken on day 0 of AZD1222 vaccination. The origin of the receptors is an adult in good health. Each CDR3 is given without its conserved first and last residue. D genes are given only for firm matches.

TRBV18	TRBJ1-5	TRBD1	ASSPAGGLNQPQH
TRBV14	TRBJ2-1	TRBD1	ASRGQGAGWEQF
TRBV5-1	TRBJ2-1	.	ASSLAGEYNEQF
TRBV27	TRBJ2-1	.	ASSFWGGEQF
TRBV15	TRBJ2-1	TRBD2	ATGDGGVSYNEQF
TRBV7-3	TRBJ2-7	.	ASSPWDKGKHEQY
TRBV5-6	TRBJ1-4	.	ASSLLVGGTGPNEKLF
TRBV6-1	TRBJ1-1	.	ASSEGFGGRSGTEAF
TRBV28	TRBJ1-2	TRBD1	ASSPQDRPFYYGYT
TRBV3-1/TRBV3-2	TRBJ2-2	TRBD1	ASSRVKTGWDTGELF
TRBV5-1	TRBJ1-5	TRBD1	ASSSTGNQPQH
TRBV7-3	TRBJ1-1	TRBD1	ASSAGQGIEAF
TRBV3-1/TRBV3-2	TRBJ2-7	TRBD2	ASSRSGGRATGTYEQY
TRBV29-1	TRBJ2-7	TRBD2	SVGLAGATPLEQY
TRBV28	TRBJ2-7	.	ASRPRAGAYEQY
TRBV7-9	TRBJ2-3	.	ASSLFLTARRTDTQY
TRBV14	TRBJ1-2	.	ASRANGYGYT
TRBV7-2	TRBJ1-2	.	ASSLGGVPGGYT
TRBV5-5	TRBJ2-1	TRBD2	ASSHIAGGPNEQF
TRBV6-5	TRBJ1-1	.	ASSYSAIAGEAF
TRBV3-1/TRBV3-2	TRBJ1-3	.	ASRDNSGNTIY
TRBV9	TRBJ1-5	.	ASSADPGADQPQH
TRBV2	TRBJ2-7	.	ASSGRARYYEQY
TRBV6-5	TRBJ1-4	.	ASSLDGATNEKLF
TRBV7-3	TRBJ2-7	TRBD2	ASSPRLAGGPGEQY
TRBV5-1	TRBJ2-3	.	ASSSTTDLDTQY
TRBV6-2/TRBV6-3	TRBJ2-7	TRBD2	ASSYKATSGGAIYEQY
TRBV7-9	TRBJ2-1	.	ASSLTLANEQF
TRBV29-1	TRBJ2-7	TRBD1	SVSTGGAPYEQY
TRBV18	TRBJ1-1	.	ASSGSQRNTEAF
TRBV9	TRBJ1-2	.	ASSVVTETYT
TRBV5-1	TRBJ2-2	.	ASSPLGPGRELF